This is a list of T cell receptor beta chains from one sample in a study of T cells in Graves' hyperthyroidism and ophthalmopathy. TCRdb re-called the multiplex PCR reads with MiXCR, one entry per CDR3 protein. The repertoire holds some 800,000 distinct CDR3 sequences, with more than 30% as singletons. The sequencing input was blood. The origin of the receptors is a man aged 18-30 years with Graves' hyperthyroidism. CDR3s include the opening cysteine and the closing phenylalanine or tryptophan. The D gene is left open where the match is weak. Rows may omit the clone size; those that give it use once, few, many or a size class.

clone_size j_call v_call d_call cdr3_nt cdr3_aa
many TRBJ1-2 TRBV19 NA TGTGCCAGTAGTCCTAATCAGGGGCGCCACTATGGCTACACCTTC CASSPNQGRHYGYTF
many TRBJ2-7 TRBV14 NA TGTGCCAGCAGCCGGACAGCAGTCTCCTACGAGCAGTACTTC CASSRTAVSYEQYF
few TRBJ1-1 TRBV9 NA TGCGCCAGCAGCCAAGAGGAGTACAGCTACACTGAAGCTTTCTTT CASSQEEYSYTEAFF
few TRBJ1-1 TRBV6-6 NA TGTGCCAGCAGTTATTTGGGGTTAGCGGGTGAAGCTTTCTTT CASSYLGLAGEAFF
many TRBJ1-1 TRBV20-1 NA TGCAGTGCTAGGGCTGGGACTGAAGCTTTCTTT CSARAGTEAFF
many TRBJ2-7 TRBV10-3 NA TGTGCCATCAGTGAGTCGAAGCTTAGCGGCGACTACGAGCAGTACTTC CAISESKLSGDYEQYF
NA TRBJ2-7 TRBV7-8 NA TGTGCCAGCAGCTTACCTCCTACCTACGAGCAGTACTTC CASSLPPTYEQYF
few TRBJ1-1 TRBV20-1 NA TGCAGTGCTAGACAGGGTAGGGACACTGAAGCTTTCTTT CSARQGRDTEAFF
few TRBJ2-2 TRBV7-6 NA TGTGCCAGCAGCTTAGAGTGGGCGCCCGGGGAGCTGTTTTTT CASSLEWAPGELFF
NA TRBJ1-1 TRBV4-1 NA TGCGCCAGCAGCCAAGTTAACCCCGGGGCAATGAATACTGAAGCTTTCTTT CASSQVNPGAMNTEAFF
few TRBJ1-5 TRBV10-3 NA TGTGCCACCGGGACAACTAGCAATCAGCCCCAGCATTTT CATGTTSNQPQHF
many TRBJ2-2 TRBV19 NA TGTGCCAGTAGGTCTACATCCACCGGGGAGCTGTTTTTT CASRSTSTGELFF
few TRBJ1-4 TRBV19 NA TGTGCCAGTAGTATAGATCCGGATGAAAAACTGTTTTTT CASSIDPDEKLFF
NA TRBJ2-7 TRBV12-3/TRBV12-4 NA TGTGCCAGCAGTCCCGCAGACCACCGAACGTACGAGCAGTACTTC CASSPADHRTYEQYF
few TRBJ1-4 TRBV9 NA TGTGCCAGCAGCCCGACAGTGGCAACTAATGAAAAACTGTTTTTT CASSPTVATNEKLFF
once TRBJ2-7 TRBV20-1 NA TGCAGTGCTCCAGTAGGGGGGAGGGCCTACGAGCAGTACTTC CSAPVGGRAYEQYF
few TRBJ2-7 TRBV14 NA TGTGCCAGCAGCCAAGCGATAGGGGGTACCTACGAGCAGTACTTC CASSQAIGGTYEQYF
NA TRBJ1-2 TRBV7-9 TRBD1 TGTGCCAGCAGCTCCGGGACAGTGCCCTATGGCTACACCTTC CASSSGTVPYGYTF
few TRBJ1-5 TRBV10-3 TRBD1 TGTGCCATCAGTGTGGGGACAGTTGAAGAGACCCAGCATTTT CAISVGTVEETQHF
few TRBJ2-7 TRBV5-4 TRBD2 TGTGCCAGCAGCTTGGGTAGCGGGAGGTTCTACGAGCAGTACTTC CASSLGSGRFYEQYF
NA TRBJ1-2 TRBV20-1 NA TGCAGTGCTAGAGATAGTTGGGGGGCAGGCGGCTACACCTTC CSARDSWGAGGYTF
NA TRBJ2-7 TRBV5-6 TRBD1 TGTGCCAGCAGCTCCTCGGGACAGGGCTTCTACGAGCAGTACTTC CASSSSGQGFYEQYF
many TRBJ1-3 TRBV10-3 NA TGTGCCATCAGCCCGTCGGACACCATATATTTT CAISPSDTIYF
NA TRBJ1-3 TRBV3-1 NA TGTGCCAGCAGCCAAGTCCCGACGGACACCATATATTTT CASSQVPTDTIYF
NA TRBJ2-2 TRBV25-1 TRBD2 TGTGCCAGCAGTTCCTCGACTAGCGGGAGGAAGGAGCTGTTTTTT CASSSSTSGRKELFF
many TRBJ2-7 TRBV20-1 NA TGCAGTGCTAACCCCACGGGTGATGAGCAGTACTTC CSANPTGDEQYF
NA TRBJ2-2 TRBV20-1 NA TGCAGTGCTAGAGGTCCAGGTTCCGGGGAGCTGTTTTTT CSARGPGSGELFF
NA TRBJ1-2 TRBV2 NA TGTGCCAGCAGGCCCGACCAGGTTGGCTACACCTTC CASRPDQVGYTF